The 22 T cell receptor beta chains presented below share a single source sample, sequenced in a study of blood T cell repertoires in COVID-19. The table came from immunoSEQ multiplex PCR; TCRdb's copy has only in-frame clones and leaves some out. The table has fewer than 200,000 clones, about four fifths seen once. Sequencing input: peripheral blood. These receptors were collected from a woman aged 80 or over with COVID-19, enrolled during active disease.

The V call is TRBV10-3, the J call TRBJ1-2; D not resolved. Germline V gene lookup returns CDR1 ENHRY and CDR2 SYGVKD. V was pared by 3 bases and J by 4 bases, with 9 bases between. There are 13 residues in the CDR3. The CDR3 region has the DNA TGTGCCATCAGTGAACAGAATAGCTATGGCTACACCTTC. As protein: CAISEQNSYGYTF.

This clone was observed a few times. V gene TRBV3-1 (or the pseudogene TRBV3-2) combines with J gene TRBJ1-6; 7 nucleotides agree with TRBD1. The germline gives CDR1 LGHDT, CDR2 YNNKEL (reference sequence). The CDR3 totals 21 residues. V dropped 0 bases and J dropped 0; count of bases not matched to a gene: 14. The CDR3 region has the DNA TGTGCCAGCAGCCAAGATACTCCGGGACAGCCACGGAGCTCCTATAATTCACCCCTCCACTTT. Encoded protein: CASSQDTPGQPRSSYNSPLHF.

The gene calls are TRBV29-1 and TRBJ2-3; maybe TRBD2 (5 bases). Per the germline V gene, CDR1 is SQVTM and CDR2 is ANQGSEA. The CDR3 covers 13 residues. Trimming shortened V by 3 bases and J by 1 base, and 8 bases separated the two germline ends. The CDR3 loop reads CSVDEGGTDTQYF. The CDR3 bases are TGCAGCGTTGATGAGGGAGGCACAGATACGCAGTATTTT.

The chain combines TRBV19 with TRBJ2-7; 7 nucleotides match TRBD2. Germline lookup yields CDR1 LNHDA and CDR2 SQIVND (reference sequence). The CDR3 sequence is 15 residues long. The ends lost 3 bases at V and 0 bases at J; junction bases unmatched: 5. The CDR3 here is CASSIGSGLSYEQYF. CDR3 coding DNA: TGTGCCAGTAGTATTGGTAGCGGGCTCTCCTACGAGCAGTACTTC.

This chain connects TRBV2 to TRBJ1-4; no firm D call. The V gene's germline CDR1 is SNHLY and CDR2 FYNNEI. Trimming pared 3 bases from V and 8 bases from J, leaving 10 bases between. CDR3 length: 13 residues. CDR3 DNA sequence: TGTGCCAGCAGTGAGGGAGGGTACGAAAAACTGTTTTTT. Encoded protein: CASSEGGYEKLFF.

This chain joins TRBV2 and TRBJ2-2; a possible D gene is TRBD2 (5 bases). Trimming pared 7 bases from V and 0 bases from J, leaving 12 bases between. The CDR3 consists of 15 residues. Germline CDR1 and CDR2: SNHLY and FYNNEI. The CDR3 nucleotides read TGTGCCAGCATCGCGCGGACTTCGAACACCGGGGAGCTGTTTTTT. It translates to CASIARTSNTGELFF.

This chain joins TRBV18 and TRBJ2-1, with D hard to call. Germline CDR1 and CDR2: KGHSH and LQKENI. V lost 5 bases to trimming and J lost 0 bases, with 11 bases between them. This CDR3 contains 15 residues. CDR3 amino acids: CASSERISSYNEQFF. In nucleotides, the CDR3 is TGTGCCAGCTCAGAGAGGATTAGCTCCTACAATGAGCAGTTCTTC. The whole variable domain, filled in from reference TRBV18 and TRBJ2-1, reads NAGVMQNPRHLVRRRGQEARLRCSPMKGHSHVYWYRQLPEEGLKFMVYLQKENIIDESGMPKERFSAEFPKEGPSILRIQQVVRGDSAAYFCASSERISSYNEQFFGPGTRLTVL.

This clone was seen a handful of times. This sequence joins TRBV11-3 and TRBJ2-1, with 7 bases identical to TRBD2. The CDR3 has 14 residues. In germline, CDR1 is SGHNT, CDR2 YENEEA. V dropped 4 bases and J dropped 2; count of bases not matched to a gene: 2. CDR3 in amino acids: CASSSSGAYNEQFF. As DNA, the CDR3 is TGTGCCAGCAGCTCTAGCGGAGCCTACAATGAGCAGTTCTTC.

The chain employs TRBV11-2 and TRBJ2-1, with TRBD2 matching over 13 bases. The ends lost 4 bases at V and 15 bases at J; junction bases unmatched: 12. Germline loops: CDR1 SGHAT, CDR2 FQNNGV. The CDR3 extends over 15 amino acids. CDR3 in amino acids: CASSSGGLAGLLRFF. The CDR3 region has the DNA TGTGCCAGCAGCTCTGGGGGACTAGCGGGATTGCTTCGGTTCTTC.

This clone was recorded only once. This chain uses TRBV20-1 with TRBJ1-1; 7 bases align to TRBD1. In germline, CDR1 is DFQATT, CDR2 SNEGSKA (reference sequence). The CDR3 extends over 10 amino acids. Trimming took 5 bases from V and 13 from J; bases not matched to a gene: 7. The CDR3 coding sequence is TGCAGTGCTTACAGGGGAAGGGGTTTCTTT. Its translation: CSAYRGRGFF.

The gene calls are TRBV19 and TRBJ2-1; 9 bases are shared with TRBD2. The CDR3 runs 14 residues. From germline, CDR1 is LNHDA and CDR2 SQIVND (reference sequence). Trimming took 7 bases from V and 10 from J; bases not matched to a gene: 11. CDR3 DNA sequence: TGTGCCAGTACCATAGCGGGGGCTCCGGCGGAGCAGTTCTTC. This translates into CASTIAGAPAEQFF.

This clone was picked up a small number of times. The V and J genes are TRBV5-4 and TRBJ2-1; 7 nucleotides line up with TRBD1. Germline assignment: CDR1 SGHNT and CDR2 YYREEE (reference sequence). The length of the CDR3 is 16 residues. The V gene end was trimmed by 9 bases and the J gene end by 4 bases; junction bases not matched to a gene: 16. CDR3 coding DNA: TGTGCCACCGCGTTTCGCCGACAGGGCCTATACAATGAGCAGTTCTTC. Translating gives CATAFRRQGLYNEQFF. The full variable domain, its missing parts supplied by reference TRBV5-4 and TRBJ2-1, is ETGVTQSPTHLIKTRGQQVTLRCSSQSGHNTVSWYQQALGQGPQFIFQYYREEENGRGNFPPRFSGLQFPNYSSELNVNALELDDSALYLCATAFRRQGLYNEQFFGPGTRLTVL.

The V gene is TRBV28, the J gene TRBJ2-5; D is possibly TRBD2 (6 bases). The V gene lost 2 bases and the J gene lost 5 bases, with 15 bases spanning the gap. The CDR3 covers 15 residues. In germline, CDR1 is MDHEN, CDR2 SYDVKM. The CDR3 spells CASSLKGTPLETQYF. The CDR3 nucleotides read TGTGCCAGCAGTTTAAAAGGGACTCCACTGGAGACCCAGTACTTC.

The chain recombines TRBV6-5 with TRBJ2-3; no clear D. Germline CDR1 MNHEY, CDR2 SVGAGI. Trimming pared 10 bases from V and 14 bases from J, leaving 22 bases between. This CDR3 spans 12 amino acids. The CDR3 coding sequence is TGTGCCACCACGAGACTGCCTCGTTCCGGGTATTTT. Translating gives CATTRLPRSGYF.

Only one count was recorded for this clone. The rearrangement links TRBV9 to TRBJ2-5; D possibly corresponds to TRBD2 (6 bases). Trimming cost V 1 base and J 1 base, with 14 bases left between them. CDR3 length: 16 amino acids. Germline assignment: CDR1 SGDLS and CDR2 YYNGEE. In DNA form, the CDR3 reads TGTGCCAGCAGCGTATTTGGGGCCGGGGGCCAAGAGACCCAGTACTTC. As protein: CASSVFGAGGQETQYF.

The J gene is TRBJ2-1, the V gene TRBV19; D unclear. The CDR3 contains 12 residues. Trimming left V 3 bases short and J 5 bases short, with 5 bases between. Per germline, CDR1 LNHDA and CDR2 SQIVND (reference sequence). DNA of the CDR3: TGTGCCAGTAGTATCAGAAACAATGAGCAGTTCTTC. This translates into CASSIRNNEQFF.

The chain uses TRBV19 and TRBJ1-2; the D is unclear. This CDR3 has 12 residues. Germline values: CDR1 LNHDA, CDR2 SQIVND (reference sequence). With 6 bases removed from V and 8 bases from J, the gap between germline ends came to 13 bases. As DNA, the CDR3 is TGTGCCAGTAGCCTTGGGGAGGGAGGCTACACCTTC. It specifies CASSLGEGGYTF.

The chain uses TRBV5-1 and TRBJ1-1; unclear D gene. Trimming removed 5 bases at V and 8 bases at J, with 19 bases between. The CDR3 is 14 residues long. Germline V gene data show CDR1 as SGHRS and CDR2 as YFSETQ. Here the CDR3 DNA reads TGCGCCAGCAGTTACTACGATGGGTCGCCCGAAGCTTTCTTT. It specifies CASSYYDGSPEAFF.

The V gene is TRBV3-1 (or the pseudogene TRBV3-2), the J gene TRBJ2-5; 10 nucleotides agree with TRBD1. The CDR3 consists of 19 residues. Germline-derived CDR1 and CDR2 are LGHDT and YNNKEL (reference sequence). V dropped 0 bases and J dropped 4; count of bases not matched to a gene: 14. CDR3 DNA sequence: TGTGCCAGCAGCCAAGATTCGTTTTTTGGACAGGGGGTTAGAGAGACCCAGTACTTC. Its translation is CASSQDSFFGQGVRETQYF.

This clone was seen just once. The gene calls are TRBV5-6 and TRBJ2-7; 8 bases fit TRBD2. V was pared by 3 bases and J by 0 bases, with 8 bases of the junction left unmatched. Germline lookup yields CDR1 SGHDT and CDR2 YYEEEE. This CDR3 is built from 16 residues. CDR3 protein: CASSSPQREGSYEQYF. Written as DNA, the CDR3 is TGTGCCAGCAGCTCCCCCCAACGGGAGGGCTCCTACGAGCAGTACTTC.

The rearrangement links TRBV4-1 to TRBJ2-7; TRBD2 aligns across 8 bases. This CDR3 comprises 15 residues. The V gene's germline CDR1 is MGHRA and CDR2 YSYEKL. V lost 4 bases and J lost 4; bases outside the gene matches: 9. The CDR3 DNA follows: TGCGCCAGCAGCCGCGAGCGGGAGAGTAGGTACGAGCAGTACTTC. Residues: CASSRERESRYEQYF.

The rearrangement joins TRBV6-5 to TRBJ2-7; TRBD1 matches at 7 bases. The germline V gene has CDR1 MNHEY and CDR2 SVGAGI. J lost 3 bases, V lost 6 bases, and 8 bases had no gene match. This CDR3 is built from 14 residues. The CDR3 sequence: CASSPYRGYYEQYF. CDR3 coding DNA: TGTGCCAGCAGCCCCTACAGGGGCTACTACGAGCAGTACTTC.